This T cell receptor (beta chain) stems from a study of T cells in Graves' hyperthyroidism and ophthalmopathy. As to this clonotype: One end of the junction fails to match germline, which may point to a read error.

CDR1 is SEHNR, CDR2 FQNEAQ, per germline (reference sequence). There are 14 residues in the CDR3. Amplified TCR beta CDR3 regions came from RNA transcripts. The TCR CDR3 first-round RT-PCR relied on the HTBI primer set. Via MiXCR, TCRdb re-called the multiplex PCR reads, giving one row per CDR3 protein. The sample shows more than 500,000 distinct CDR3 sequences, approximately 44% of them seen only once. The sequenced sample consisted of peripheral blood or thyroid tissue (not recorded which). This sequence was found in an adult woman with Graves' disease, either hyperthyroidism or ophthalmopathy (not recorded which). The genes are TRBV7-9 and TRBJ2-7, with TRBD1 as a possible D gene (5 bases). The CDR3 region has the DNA TGCGCCAGCAGCCTCCCCCCGGACAACTACGAGCAGCACTTC. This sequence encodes CASSLPPDNYEQHF.